A single sample is the source of the 10 T cell receptor beta chains below, sequenced in a study of blood T cell repertoires in COVID-19. The data were produced by immunoSEQ multiplex PCR, yet TCRdb's version contains in-frame clones alone and is incomplete. The sample records 100,000 or so clones, 87% being singletons. Material: peripheral blood. The origin of the receptors is a woman in her 30s with acute or convalescent COVID-19.

The chain combines TRBV5-1 with TRBJ2-2; D is possibly TRBD1 (5 bases). The CDR3 is 14 amino acids. The V gene lost 4 bases and the J gene lost 3 bases, with 10 bases spanning the gap. Germline assignment: CDR1 SGHRS and CDR2 YFSETQ. The chain's CDR3 is CASSRDSYTGELFF. The CDR3, as DNA: TGCGCCAGCAGCCGAGACAGCTACACCGGGGAGCTGTTTTTT.

V is TRBV10-1 and J is TRBJ1-6; D not resolved. This CDR3 region has 14 residues. V was pared by 3 bases and J by 8 bases, with 11 bases between. Germline loops: CDR1 WNHNN, CDR2 SYGVQD (reference sequence). DNA for the CDR3: TGCGCCAGCAGTGATGACCTCGCGGATTCACCCCTCCACTTT. Translation gives CASSDDLADSPLHF.

This chain joins TRBV5-1 and TRBJ1-4; D is undetermined. There are 12 residues in the CDR3. V shed 5 bases and J shed 5 bases, with 7 bases lying between them. CDR1 SGHRS and CDR2 YFSETQ come from the germline V gene. The CDR3 bases are TGCGCCAGCAGTCAGTCAAATGAAAAACTGTTTTTT. The encoded protein is CASSQSNEKLFF.

The rearrangement joins TRBV12-3 or TRBV12-4 to TRBJ1-1, with no clear D. The CDR3 sequence is 12 residues long. Trimming stripped 8 bases from V and 0 bases from J, with 7 bases between. The CDR3 loop reads CASALMNTEAFF. CDR3 nucleotides: TGTGCCAGCGCGCTAATGAACACTGAAGCTTTCTTT.

Notes on this clone: The same CDR3 arises from other DNA sequences in this sample as well. The chain links TRBV5-1 to TRBJ2-7, with TRBD1 matching 9 bases. This CDR3 contains 14 residues. V trimming: 4 bases; J trimming: 2 bases; junction bases outside the gene matches: 4. Germline CDR1 SGHRS, CDR2 YFSETQ. CDR3 in amino acids: CASSPGTGTYEQYF. The CDR3 DNA reads TGCGCCAGCAGCCCGGGGACAGGGACCTACGAGCAGTACTTC.

The V and J genes are TRBV7-8 and TRBJ1-1; D remains unclear. V was clipped by 5 bases and J by 1 base, with 8 bases between them. This CDR3 has 13 residues. The germline gives CDR1 SGHVS, CDR2 FQNEAQ. Written as DNA, the CDR3 is TGTGCCAGCAGCGAGTCCGAGAACACTGAAGCTTTCTTT. As protein: CASSESENTEAFF.

This clone was recorded a few times. The rearrangement links TRBV9 to TRBJ2-7; 9 nucleotides match TRBD1. Trimming removed 5 bases from V and 4 bases from J; junction bases left unmatched: 1. CDR1 and CDR2 (germline): SGDLS, YYNGEE. The CDR3 is 12 residues long. In DNA, the CDR3 is TGTGCCAGCAGTGGACAGGGGTACGAGCAGTACTTC. It is translated as CASSGQGYEQYF.

This chain's CDR3 is CASSSTSGDYEQYF. The CDR3 DNA is TGCGCCAGCAGCTCCACTAGCGGGGACTACGAGCAGTACTTC. The J gene is TRBJ2-7, the V gene TRBV5-1; TRBD2 aligns across 10 bases. CDR1 is SGHRS and CDR2 is YFSETQ in the germline V gene. The CDR3 contains 14 residues. J gave up 3 bases and V 3 bases, and 3 bases lay outside the gene matches. Variable domain in full (rest from reference TRBV5-1 and TRBJ2-7): KAGVTQTPRYLIKTRGQQVTLSCSPISGHRSVSWYQQTPGQGLQFLFEYFSETQRNKGNFPGRFSGRQFSNSRSEMNVSTLELGDSALYLCASSSTSGDYEQYFGPGTRLTVT.

At least ten counts were recorded for this clone. The chain is built from TRBV12-5 and TRBJ2-7, with a weak D call TRBD1 (6 bases). This CDR3 is 16 amino acids long. V was shortened by 2 bases and J by 2 bases, with 16 bases between the two germline ends. Germline CDR1 LGHNT, CDR2 FRNRAP. The CDR3 sequence: CASGLYRTVSTYEQYF. Here the CDR3 DNA reads TGTGCTAGTGGTTTGTATCGGACAGTCTCGACCTACGAGCAGTACTTC.

This clone was observed a handful of times. Additional DNA sequences in this sample encode the identical CDR3. The V and J genes are TRBV7-9 and TRBJ1-4; the D gene is possibly TRBD1 (5 bases). V lost 1 base to trimming and J lost 2 bases, with 5 bases between them. Germline loops: CDR1 SEHNR, CDR2 FQNEAQ (reference sequence). The CDR3 covers 14 residues. The CDR3: CASSLDRTNEKLFF. The CDR3 nucleotides read TGTGCCAGCAGCTTAGACAGGACTAATGAAAAACTGTTTTTT.